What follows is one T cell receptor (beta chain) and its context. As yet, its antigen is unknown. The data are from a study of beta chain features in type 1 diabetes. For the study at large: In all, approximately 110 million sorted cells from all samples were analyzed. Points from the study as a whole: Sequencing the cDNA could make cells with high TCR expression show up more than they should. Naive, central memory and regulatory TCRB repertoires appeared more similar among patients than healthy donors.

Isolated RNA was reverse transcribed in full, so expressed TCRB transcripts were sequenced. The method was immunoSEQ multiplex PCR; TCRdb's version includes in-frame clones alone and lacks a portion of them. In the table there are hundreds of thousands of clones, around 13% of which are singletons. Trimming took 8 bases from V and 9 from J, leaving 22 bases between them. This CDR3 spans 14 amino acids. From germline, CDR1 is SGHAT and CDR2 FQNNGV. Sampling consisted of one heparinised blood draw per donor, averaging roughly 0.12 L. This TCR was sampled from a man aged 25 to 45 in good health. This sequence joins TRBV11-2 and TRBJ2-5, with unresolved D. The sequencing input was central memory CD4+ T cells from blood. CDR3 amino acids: CASEGFRVSRAQYF. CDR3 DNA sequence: TGTGCCAGCGAAGGATTTCGGGTCTCTAGGGCCCAGTACTTC. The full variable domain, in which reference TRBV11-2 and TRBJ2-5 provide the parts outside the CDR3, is EAGVAQSPRYKIIEKRQSVAFWCNPISGHATLYWYQQILGQGPKLLIQFQNNGVVDDSQLPKDRFSAERLKGVDSTLKIQPAKLEDSAVYLCASEGFRVSRAQYFGPGTRLLVL.